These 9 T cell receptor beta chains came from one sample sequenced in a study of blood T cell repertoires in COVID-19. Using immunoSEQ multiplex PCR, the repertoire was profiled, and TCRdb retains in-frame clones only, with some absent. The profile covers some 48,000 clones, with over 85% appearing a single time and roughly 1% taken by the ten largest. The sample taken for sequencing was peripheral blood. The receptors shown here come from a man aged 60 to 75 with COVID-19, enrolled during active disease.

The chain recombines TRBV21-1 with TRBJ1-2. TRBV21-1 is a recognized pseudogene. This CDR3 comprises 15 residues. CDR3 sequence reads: CASSKVTARANGYTF. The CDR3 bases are TGTGCCAGCAGCAAAGTGACCGCGCGAGCGAACGGCTACACCTTC.

CDR3 nucleotides: TGTGCCAGCACCCCTAGCGGGGAGAGATCCTACAATGAGCAGTTCTTC. This codes for CASTPSGERSYNEQFF. This rearrangement joins TRBV7-8 to TRBJ2-1, with 9 positions matching TRBD2. The germline V gene has CDR1 SGHVS and CDR2 FQNEAQ. The CDR3 is 16 amino acids. Unmatched junction bases numbered 8, after V lost 7 bases and J lost 1 base.

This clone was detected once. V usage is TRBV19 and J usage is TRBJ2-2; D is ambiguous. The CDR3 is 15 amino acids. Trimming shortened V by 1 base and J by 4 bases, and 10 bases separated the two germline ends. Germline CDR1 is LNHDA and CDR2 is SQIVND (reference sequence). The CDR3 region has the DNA TGTGCCAGTAGTATAGGCCTGTCGAGCACCGGGGAGCTGTTTTTT. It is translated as CASSIGLSSTGELFF.

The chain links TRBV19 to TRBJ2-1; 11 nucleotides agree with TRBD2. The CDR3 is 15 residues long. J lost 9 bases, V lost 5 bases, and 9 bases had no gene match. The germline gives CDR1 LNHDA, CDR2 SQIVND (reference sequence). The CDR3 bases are TGTGCCAGTAGTCAAGTAGCGGGGGGGCCTGGTGAGCAGTTCTTC. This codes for CASSQVAGGPGEQFF.

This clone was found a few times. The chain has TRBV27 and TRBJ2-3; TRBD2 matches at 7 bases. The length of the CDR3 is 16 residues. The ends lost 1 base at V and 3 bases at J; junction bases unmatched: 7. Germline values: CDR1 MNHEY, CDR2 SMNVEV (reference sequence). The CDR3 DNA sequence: TGTGCCAGCAGTTTATATGCGGGAGTTAGGACAGATACGCAGTATTTT. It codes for CASSLYAGVRTDTQYF.

The CDR3 nucleotides read TGCAGCGTTGATGAAGGGGGAGCTGGCTACACCTTC. Protein sequence: CSVDEGGAGYTF. The chain carries TRBV29-1 and TRBJ1-2, with D tentatively TRBD1 (6 bases). Germline V lookup: CDR1 SQVTM, CDR2 ANQGSEA. Trimming left V 3 bases short and J 7 bases short, with 12 bases between. This CDR3 has 12 amino acids.

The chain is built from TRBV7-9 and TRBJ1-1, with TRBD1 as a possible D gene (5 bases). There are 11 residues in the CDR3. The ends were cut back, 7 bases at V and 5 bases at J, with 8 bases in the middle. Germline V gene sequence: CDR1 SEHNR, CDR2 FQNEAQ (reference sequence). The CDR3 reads CASNPGTEAFF. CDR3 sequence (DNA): TGTGCCAGCAACCCAGGGACTGAAGCTTTCTTT.

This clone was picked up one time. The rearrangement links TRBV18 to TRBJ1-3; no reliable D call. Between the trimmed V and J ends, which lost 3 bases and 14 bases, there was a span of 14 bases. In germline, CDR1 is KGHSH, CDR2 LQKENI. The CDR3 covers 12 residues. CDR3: CASSPEGLSVYF. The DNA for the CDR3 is TGTGCCAGCTCACCGGAGGGTCTCAGCGTATATTTT.

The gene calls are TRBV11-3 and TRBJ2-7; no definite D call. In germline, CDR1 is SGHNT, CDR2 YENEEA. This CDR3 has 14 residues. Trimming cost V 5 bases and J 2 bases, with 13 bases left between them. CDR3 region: CASSPSLQAYEQYF. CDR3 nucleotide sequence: TGTGCCAGCAGCCCGAGCCTTCAGGCCTACGAGCAGTACTTC. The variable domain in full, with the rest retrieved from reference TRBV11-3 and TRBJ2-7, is EAGVVQSPRYKIIEKKQPVAFWCNPISGHNTLYWYLQNLGQGPELLIRYENEEAVDDSQLPKDRFSAERLKGVDSTLKIQPAELGDSAVYLCASSPSLQAYEQYFGPGTRLTVT.